This is a list of T cell receptor beta chains from one sample in a study of blood T cell repertoires in COVID-19. The data were produced by immunoSEQ multiplex PCR, yet TCRdb's version contains in-frame clones alone and is incomplete. The table includes hundreds of thousands of clones, almost 90% detected once. The sequencing sample was made of peripheral blood. The receptors derive from a man older than 75 with acute or convalescent COVID-19. Both conserved end residues are part of each CDR3. D genes are given only for firm matches. Clone size is stated in some rows and not others, as once, few, many or a class when expanded.

j_gene | v_gene | d_gene | abundance | CDR3nt | CDR3aa
TRBJ1-1 | TRBV6-5 | - | - | TGTGCCACCTTTTTATACATGAACACTGAAGCTTTCTTT | CATFLYMNTEAFF
TRBJ2-1 | TRBV7-8 | TRBD2 | once | TGTGCCAGCAGCCGAGGAGCGGGGGGCAATGAGCAGTTCTTC | CASSRGAGGNEQFF
TRBJ2-5 | TRBV19 | TRBD1 | - | TGTGCCAGTAGTATCGTGGGTGACAGGGACCAAGAGACCCAGTACTTC | CASSIVGDRDQETQYF
TRBJ2-7 | TRBV7-2 | TRBD2 | - | TGTGCCAGCAACTTGGTTAGCGGGATCGAGCAGTACTTC | CASNLVSGIEQYF
TRBJ1-3 | TRBV4-1 | - | - | TGCGCCAGCAGCCAAGAGCCAGGGTTCTCTGGAAACACCATATATTTT | CASSQEPGFSGNTIYF
TRBJ1-2 | TRBV30 | - | - | TGTGCCTGGAGTGTAGTGGGAGTCTATGGCTACACCTTC | CAWSVVGVYGYTF
TRBJ2-2 | TRBV27 | TRBD2 | few | TGTGCCAGCAGTTCACCTACTAGCGAAAACACCGGGGAGCTGTTTTTT | CASSSPTSENTGELFF
TRBJ2-2 | TRBV19 | TRBD2 | once | TGTGCCAGTAGTACTCGAGCGGGGAGCACCGGGGAGCTGTTTTTT | CASSTRAGSTGELFF
TRBJ1-4 | TRBV12-3/TRBV12-4 | TRBD1 | - | TGTGCCAGCAAGGGACAGGCCCCTGAAAAACTGTTTTTT | CASKGQAPEKLFF
TRBJ1-4 | TRBV11-2 | - | - | TGTGCCAGCAGCTTAGCGGACAGAACTAATGAAAAACTGTTTTTT | CASSLADRTNEKLFF
TRBJ1-2 | TRBV18 | - | - | TGTGCCAGCTCAATACAGGACCAGCCCTATGGCTACACCTTC | CASSIQDQPYGYTF
TRBJ2-1 | TRBV6-5 | - | few | TGTGCCAGCAGTTGGGGACTCGAGGGATTGACTAACCAGTTCTTC | CASSWGLEGLTNQFF
TRBJ1-6 | TRBV7-2 | - | - | TGTGCCAGCAGCTTAGAAGCAGGGATAAATTCACCCCTCCACTTT | CASSLEAGINSPLHF
TRBJ1-5 | TRBV7-6 | - | - | TGTGCCAGCAGCTCCTACCAGGGGACCAATCAGCCCCAGCATTTT | CASSSYQGTNQPQHF
TRBJ2-3 | TRBV11-2 | TRBD2 | few | TGTGCCAGCAGCTTAGAATCCCGGGGGGGCATAGATACGCAGTATTTT | CASSLESRGGIDTQYF
TRBJ2-5 | TRBV3-1/TRBV3-2 | TRBD2 | - | TGTGCCAGCAGCCCCTTTCGAGCGGGAGGGCAAGAGACCCAGTACTTC | CASSPFRAGGQETQYF
TRBJ2-7 | TRBV5-1 | TRBD1 | - | TGCGCCAGCAGCCCGGGCGGACAGGGAGCCTACGAGCAGTACTTC | CASSPGGQGAYEQYF
TRBJ2-3 | TRBV3-1/TRBV3-2 | TRBD2 | - | TGTGCCAGCAGCCCCCGTCGACTAGCGGGCACAGATACGCAGTATTTT | CASSPRRLAGTDTQYF
TRBJ2-7 | TRBV6-1 | TRBD1 | - | TGTGCCAGCAGTGAATGGGGACAGGGAGTGTACGAGCAGTACTTC | CASSEWGQGVYEQYF
TRBJ2-4 | TRBV7-8 | - | - | TGTGCCAGCAGCGAGACGGGCAGGGGCAAAAACATTCAGTACTTC | CASSETGRGKNIQYF
TRBJ2-7 | TRBV9 | - | - | TGTGCCAGCAGCCCTAGGGGGGAGGGCGAGCAGTACTTC | CASSPRGEGEQYF
TRBJ2-7 | TRBV19 | TRBD2 | - | TGTGCCAGTAGTATTTTTTGGGAGGGCGAGCAGTACTTC | CASSIFWEGEQYF
TRBJ1-1 | TRBV28 | TRBD1 | - | TGTGCCAGCAGTCTCCCCTTGACAGGGGCGGGGACTGAAGCTTTCTTT | CASSLPLTGAGTEAFF
TRBJ2-7 | TRBV6-1 | - | few | TGTGCCAGCAGTGGGTGGAACCACGACAGTTTCTCCTACGAGCAGTACTTC | CASSGWNHDSFSYEQYF